What follows are 7 T cell receptor beta chains derived from one specimen sequenced in a study of T cell responses to AZD1222 COVID-19 vaccine. Data came from immunoSEQ multiplex PCR; TCRdb stores just in-frame clones and leaves some out. Here the sample spans roughly 84,000 clones, around 88% being singletons. This specimen was peripheral blood, taken 28 days after the second AZD1222 dose. These receptors were collected from an adult who received the AZD1222 COVID-19 vaccine.

The chain carries TRBV24-1 and TRBJ2-1; D may be TRBD1 (6 bases). Germline V lookup: CDR1 KGHDR, CDR2 SFDVKD. This CDR3 has 15 residues. V shed 8 bases and J shed 9 bases, with 22 bases lying between them. This chain's CDR3 is CATNKQGAPTSEQFF. CDR3 nucleotides: TGTGCCACCAACAAACAGGGAGCCCCTACTTCTGAGCAGTTCTTC.

The chain is built from TRBV5-6 and TRBJ1-1, with 7 nucleotides matching TRBD1. This CDR3 has 16 amino acids. Losses at the gene ends were 1 base for V and 4 bases for J; bases not matched to a gene: 10. From germline, CDR1 is SGHDT and CDR2 YYEEEE. CDR3 sequence: CASSLLTGPGGTEAFF. As DNA, the CDR3 is TGTGCCAGCAGCTTGCTGACAGGGCCCGGAGGCACTGAAGCTTTCTTT.

The rearrangement links TRBV2 to TRBJ2-1; the match to TRBD2 covers 11 bases. The junction had 5 bases not matched to a gene; V was cut back by 7 bases and J by 6 bases. Germline CDR1 reads SNHLY; CDR2 reads FYNNEI. The CDR3 is made up of 14 amino acids. The CDR3 nucleotides read TGTGCCAGCACTAGCGGGGGGATTATCAATGAGCAGTTCTTC. The encoded protein is CASTSGGIINEQFF.

The chain combines TRBV2 with TRBJ1-1; no definite D call. V lost 10 bases and J 0 bases, leaving 6 bases between the germline ends. Germline CDR1 reads SNHLY; CDR2 reads FYNNEI. This CDR3 is built from 11 residues. CDR3 loop: CAMELNTEAFF. The CDR3 DNA sequence: TGTGCCATGGAGTTGAACACTGAAGCTTTCTTT.

The V and J genes are TRBV7-8 and TRBJ1-5; D unresolved. From germline, CDR1 is SGHVS and CDR2 FQNEAQ. Trimming took off 3 bases at V and 0 bases at J, with 15 bases between the two ends. The CDR3 runs 17 residues. The CDR3 DNA follows: TGTGCCAGCAGCTTGGGGTGGGGAGACGATAGCAATCAGCCCCAGCATTTT. Protein sequence: CASSLGWGDDSNQPQHF.

The rearrangement uses TRBV9 and TRBJ1-6, with 10 bases lining up with TRBD1. Per germline, CDR1 SGDLS and CDR2 YYNGEE. The CDR3 has 15 residues. The V gene end was trimmed by 0 bases and the J gene end by 7 bases; junction bases not matched to a gene: 1. CDR3 residues: CASSVVDRGNSPLHF. The CDR3 DNA follows: TGTGCCAGCAGCGTAGTGGACAGGGGGAATTCACCCCTCCACTTT.

On this clone: Other DNA sequences within the sample encode an identical CDR3. This chain connects TRBV18 to TRBJ1-6; D is unclear. V was trimmed by 5 bases and J by 7 bases, leaving 9 bases between them. The germline CDR1 and CDR2 sequences are KGHSH and LQKENI. The CDR3 is 13 residues long. The CDR3 here is CASSEDRNSPLHF. The CDR3 nucleotides read TGTGCCAGCTCAGAGGACCGGAATTCACCCCTCCACTTT.